The following is a T cell receptor beta chain sequence with its context. Its antigen is currently unknown. The data were obtained in a study of Ad26.COV2.S vaccination and SARS-CoV-2 variants. This sample's treatment: over 15 received Ad26.COV2.S at low or high dose, single or two shots; 5 received placebo; per-sample allocation not given. Sampling took place 63 days after the first vaccine or placebo injection. The sample came from a Boston adult aged 18-55 years. Sequencing was performed with immunoSEQ multiplex PCR; in TCRdb, only in-frame clones are kept and a portion is missing. The sample holds about 370,000 clones; 70% to 90% are singletons and the top ten take approximately 3.7%. The study, taken as a whole, reports: There was a possibility that the TCR breadth and depth analyses underestimated total T cell responses. Vaccinees displayed broader spike-specific TCR repertoires than placebo recipients.

The germline gives CDR1 MNHEY, CDR2 SMNVEV (reference sequence). CDR3 length: 14 residues. V lost 2 bases to trimming and J lost 8 bases, with 15 bases between them. The sequenced sample was peripheral blood, obtained in a trial of Ad26.COV2.S vaccine versus placebo. The rearrangement uses TRBV27 and TRBJ1-1; unclear D gene. This sequence originates from a person between 18 and 60 years old who received the Ad26.COV2.S COVID-19 vaccine or a placebo. As DNA, the CDR3 is TGTGCCAGCAGTTTAGGGTCTACTACCCCGGAAGCTTTCTTT. It codes for CASSLGSTTPEAFF.